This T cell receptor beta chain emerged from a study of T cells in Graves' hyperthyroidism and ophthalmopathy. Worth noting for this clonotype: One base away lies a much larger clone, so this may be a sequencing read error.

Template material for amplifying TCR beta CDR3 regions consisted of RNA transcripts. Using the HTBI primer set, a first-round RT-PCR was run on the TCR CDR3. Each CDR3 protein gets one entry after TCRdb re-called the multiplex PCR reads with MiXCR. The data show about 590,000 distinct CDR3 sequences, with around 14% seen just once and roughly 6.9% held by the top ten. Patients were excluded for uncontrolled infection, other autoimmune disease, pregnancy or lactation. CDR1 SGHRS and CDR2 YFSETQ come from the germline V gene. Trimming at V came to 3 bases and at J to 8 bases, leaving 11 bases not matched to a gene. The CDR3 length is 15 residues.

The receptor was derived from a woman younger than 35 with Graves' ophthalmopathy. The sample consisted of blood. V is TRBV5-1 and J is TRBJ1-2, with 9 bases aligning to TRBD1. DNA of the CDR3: TGCGCCAGCAGCTCTCACCAGACAGGGGGATCAGGCTACACCTTC. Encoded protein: CASSSHQTGGSGYTF.